These 8 T cell receptor beta chains originate from one sample sequenced in a study of memory CD4+ T cells and cytomegalovirus serostatus. This table comes from immunoSEQ multiplex PCR, and its TCRdb copy is limited to in-frame clones, with some not included. Of more than 45,000 clones listed, just under 80% are singletons. The sort gate was single viable CD3+CD4+CD8-CD45RO+ cells for memory CD4+ T cells. The sequenced sample consisted of memory CD4+ T cells from blood. These receptors were taken from an adult in good health and CMV-seronegative.

V usage is TRBV27 and J usage is TRBJ2-3; 7 positions agree with TRBD1. Germline CDR1 MNHEY, CDR2 SMNVEV (reference sequence). J lost 8 bases, V lost 1 base, and 15 bases had no gene match. The CDR3 loop spans 17 amino acids. Written as DNA, the CDR3 is TGTGCCAGCAGTTTATACTCGACTGGGACAGCAGGGGGTACGCAGTATTTT. Protein product: CASSLYSTGTAGGTQYF.

V and J are TRBV5-4 and TRBJ2-5; perhaps TRBD2 as D (5 bases). The germline V gene encodes CDR1 SGHNT and CDR2 YYREEE (reference sequence). V was cut by 4 bases and J by 3 bases, with 10 bases left in between. The CDR3 sequence is 13 residues long. The CDR3 DNA is TGTGCCAGCAGCGGCGGACTTGAAGAGACCCAGTACTTC. Its protein product is CASSGGLEETQYF. The variable domain in full, with the rest retrieved from reference TRBV5-4 and TRBJ2-5, is ETGVTQSPTHLIKTRGQQVTLRCSSQSGHNTVSWYQQALGQGPQFIFQYYREEENGRGNFPPRFSGLQFPNYSSELNVNALELDDSALYLCASSGGLEETQYFGPGTRLLVL.

This chain connects TRBV28 to TRBJ1-2; D gene ambiguous. V was trimmed by 4 bases and J by 2 bases, leaving 5 bases between them. The CDR3 runs 12 residues. CDR1 is MDHEN, CDR2 SYDVKM, per germline. CDR3 sequence reads: CASSYPNYGYTF. DNA of the CDR3: TGTGCCAGCAGTTACCCCAACTATGGCTACACCTTC.

There are a few counts of this clone. A junction end diverges from the germline sequence, so it may reflect a read error. The chain is built from TRBV19 and TRBJ2-1, with D unclear. Per the germline V gene, CDR1 is LNHDA and CDR2 is SQIVND (reference sequence). The CDR3 spans 12 residues. The CDR3 DNA follows: TGTGCCAGTAGTATCGGTTCATTTACTCAAGTCTTC. This translates into CASSIGSFTQVF.

This chain links TRBV5-4 with TRBJ1-2; D is unresolved. The CDR3 totals 13 residues. CDR1 and CDR2 from the germline V gene are SGHNT and YYREEE (reference sequence). V lost 4 bases, J lost 4 bases, and 11 bases lay in between. Here the CDR3 reads CASSAPGFYGYTF. In nucleotides, the CDR3 is TGTGCCAGCAGCGCTCCAGGATTCTATGGCTACACCTTC.

V is TRBV27 and J is TRBJ2-7; 12 bases match TRBD2. The CDR3 extends over 16 amino acids. J gave up 4 bases and V 5 bases, and 9 bases lay outside the gene matches. Looked up from germline, CDR1 is MNHEY and CDR2 is SMNVEV (reference sequence). The CDR3, as DNA: TGTGCCAGCAGTCGCTCTAGCGGGAGGGCCGGATACGAGCAGTACTTC. As protein: CASSRSSGRAGYEQYF.

This chain links TRBV18 with TRBJ2-4; 9 bases are shared with TRBD1. Germline V CDR1 and CDR2: KGHSH, LQKENI. The V segment lost 4 bases and the J segment 5 bases; nucleotides outside the gene matches: 12. This CDR3 has 17 amino acids. DNA of the CDR3: TGTGCCAGCTCACAGCGTCCCGGGACAGGGTCCCAAAACATTCAGTACTTC. Translating gives CASSQRPGTGSQNIQYF.

A remark on this clone: Mismatch with germline at one junction end may stem from a read error. The chain has TRBV19 and TRBJ2-2, with D maybe TRBD2 (5 bases). The CDR3 has 13 residues. The germline gives CDR1 LNHDA, CDR2 SQIVND (reference sequence). CDR3 sequence reads: CATRRTNTGELFF. CDR3 in DNA: TGTGCCACCCGGCGAACGAACACCGGGGAGCTATTTTTT. Using reference TRBV19 and TRBJ2-2 for the parts outside the CDR3, the full variable domain is DGGITQSPKYLFRKEGQNVTLSCEQNLNHDAMYWYRQDPGQGLRLIYYSQIVNDFQKGDIAEGYSVSREKKESFPLTVTSAQKNPTAFYLCATRRTNTGELFFGEGSRLTVL.